This T cell receptor (beta chain) was found in a study of response to subunit inactivated influenza vaccine. A single record per CDR3 protein comes from TCRdb applying MiXCR to the RT-PCR reads. This table holds roughly 620,000 distinct CDR3 sequences, approximately 10% found once. Trimming removed 4 bases at V and 0 bases at J, with 10 bases between. The CDR3 is 13 amino acids. Germline CDR1 and CDR2: SQVTM and ANQGSEA. This clonotype was detected only a few times. These records were also assigned to another study, of T cells expressing NK-cell markers. In that study: A 5'RACE template switching approach incorporating UMIs was used to make TCR beta cDNA. In sorted CD3+CD56+NKG2C+, CD3+CD56+NKG2C- and CD3+CD56-NKG2C+ T cells, TCR beta repertoires were obtained. A range of 1.0-7.0% of CD8+ T cells consisted of dominant NKG2C+ clonotypes in a handful of donors. The same clonotypes also predominated in the CD3+CD56-NKG2C+ fraction of several donors. It is unclear if expanded NKG2C-expressing clones target HCMV antigens.

This specimen was PBMCs from blood, taken on the day of vaccination. The V and J genes are TRBV29-1 and TRBJ2-7; unclear D gene. The clonotype was recovered from a man in his forties or fifties who received an inactivated influenza vaccine. The CDR3 sequence is CSVVGSPSYEQYF. In nucleotides, the CDR3 is TGCAGCGTTGTTGGTTCTCCCTCCTACGAGCAGTACTTC.